One and the same sample provided the 28 T cell receptor beta chains below, sequenced in a study of long-term antiretroviral therapy in people with HIV. Researchers ran immunoSEQ v3.0 at survey level. Only in-frame clones appear in the TCRdb table, and some are missing; sequencing was by immunoSEQ multiplex PCR. The sample contains 20,000 to 25,000 clones, 70% to 90% of which appear only once. Here the sequenced sample was unsorted PBMCs, taken 1.6 years after starting antiretroviral therapy. These receptors were collected from a middle-aged man with HIV.

The V gene is TRBV15, the J gene TRBJ2-1, with a possible D match to TRBD2 (5 bases). Germline CDR1 and CDR2: LNHNV and YYDKDF (reference sequence). The germline V and J ends were trimmed by 5 bases and 6 bases, with 8 bases remaining between them. The CDR3 covers 12 residues. CDR3 sequence (DNA): TGTGCCACCAGCTCAAGCGGCAATGAGCAGTTCTTC. This codes for CATSSSGNEQFF.

J is TRBJ1-4 and V is TRBV27, with D unclear. The CDR3 loop spans 15 amino acids. Trimming cost V 6 bases and J 3 bases, with 14 bases left between them. Per germline, CDR1 MNHEY and CDR2 SMNVEV (reference sequence). CDR3 sequence (DNA): TGTGCCAGCAGCCAAAACGGGGTTGCTAATGAAAAACTGTTTTTT. It specifies CASSQNGVANEKLFF.

The chain joins TRBV19 to TRBJ2-1, with 7 bases identical to TRBD1. This CDR3 comprises 13 residues. V was pared by 3 bases and J by 8 bases, with 4 bases of the junction left unmatched. Germline assignment: CDR1 LNHDA and CDR2 SQIVND (reference sequence). This chain's CDR3 is CASSITGVDEQFF. Here the CDR3 DNA reads TGTGCCAGTAGTATTACAGGGGTCGATGAGCAGTTCTTC.

The chain employs TRBV2 and TRBJ1-5; tentatively, D is TRBD1 (6 bases). This CDR3 has 15 residues. Germline-derived CDR1 and CDR2 are SNHLY and FYNNEI. Trimming removed 4 bases at V and 0 bases at J, with 10 bases between. For the CDR3, the DNA is TGTGCCAGCAGTGCCTGGACAGATAGCAATCAGCCCCAGCATTTT. Its protein is CASSAWTDSNQPQHF.

The chain uses TRBV29-1 and TRBJ2-7; 7 bases agree with TRBD2. The germline V gene encodes CDR1 SQVTM and CDR2 ANQGSEA. V lost 6 bases, J lost 1 base, and 6 bases stayed unmatched. CDR3 length: 13 amino acids. The CDR3 reads CSVLLRGSYEQYF. The CDR3 nucleotides are TGCAGCGTCTTATTGCGGGGGTCCTACGAGCAGTACTTC.

This sequence joins TRBV27 and TRBJ2-2; 7 nucleotides line up with TRBD2. V shed 3 bases and J 4 bases; nucleotides not matched to a gene: 2. This CDR3 spans 14 amino acids. CDR1 is MNHEY, CDR2 SMNVEV, per germline (reference sequence). The CDR3 nucleotides are TGTGCCAGCAGTTTCCTAGCGGCCACCGGGGAGCTGTTTTTT. As protein: CASSFLAATGELFF.

J is TRBJ2-7 and V is TRBV5-1; a weak D match, TRBD2 (6 bases). The V end was cut by 4 bases, the J end by 5 bases, with 31 bases between. Germline V gene sequence: CDR1 SGHRS, CDR2 YFSETQ. The CDR3 sequence is 19 residues long. CDR3 region: CASSVGAQLTGTGVDEQYF. The DNA for the CDR3 is TGCGCCAGCAGCGTAGGGGCCCAATTAACCGGGACTGGTGTCGACGAGCAGTACTTC.

The J gene is TRBJ1-4, the V gene TRBV7-8, with 9 nucleotides matching TRBD1. The CDR3 runs to 15 residues. Germline loops: CDR1 SGHVS, CDR2 FQNEAQ. With V trimmed by 5 bases and J by 6 bases, 7 bases remained unmatched. The CDR3 DNA is TGTGCCAGCAGCCCCTACAGGGGGCTCTATGAAAAACTGTTTTTT. Amino acids: CASSPYRGLYEKLFF.

The V and J genes are TRBV18 and TRBJ2-1, with 11 bases lining up with TRBD1. With 1 base clipped from V and 9 bases from J, the junction kept 17 bases outside the gene matches. The CDR3 is 19 amino acids. The germline V gene has CDR1 KGHSH and CDR2 LQKENI. This CDR3 reads CASSPRDRGMGPLGGEQFF. The DNA of the CDR3 is TGTGCCAGCTCACCACGGGACAGGGGGATGGGGCCCCTCGGGGGTGAGCAGTTCTTC.

V and J are TRBV7-6 and TRBJ2-2, with 8 positions matching TRBD1. With V trimmed by 4 bases and J by 3 bases, 19 bases remained unmatched. Germline CDR1 reads SGHVS; CDR2 reads FNYEAQ. The CDR3 extends over 20 amino acids. The CDR3 protein is CASSSLLLGGQGLDTGELFF. The CDR3 region has the DNA TGTGCCAGCAGCTCCCTTTTGTTAGGTGGACAGGGATTAGACACCGGGGAGCTGTTTTTT.

This chain uses TRBV5-1 with TRBJ2-7, with 8 bases aligning to TRBD1. Trimming at V came to 4 bases and at J to 4 bases, leaving 4 bases not matched to a gene. This CDR3 spans 13 amino acids. Per germline, CDR1 SGHRS and CDR2 YFSETQ. The CDR3 nucleotides are TGCGCCAGCAGCGGACAGGGCGGATACGAGCAGTACTTC. Translating gives CASSGQGGYEQYF.

V usage is TRBV9 and J usage is TRBJ2-1; 8 bases are shared with TRBD1. Per germline, CDR1 SGDLS and CDR2 YYNGEE. V dropped 0 bases and J dropped 8; count of bases not matched to a gene: 7. The CDR3 contains 15 residues. CDR3 sequence: CASSVEGQGRDEQFF. The CDR3 nucleotides are TGTGCCAGCAGCGTAGAAGGACAGGGCAGGGATGAGCAGTTCTTC.

This chain joins TRBV14 and TRBJ1-4, with D possibly being TRBD1 (5 bases). The CDR3 is made up of 17 amino acids. The V and J ends lost 2 bases and 8 bases respectively, with 21 bases between them. Germline V lookup: CDR1 SGHDN, CDR2 FVKESK. The CDR3 nucleotides are TGTGCCAGCAGCCAAACCGTAGTAGCCCCCGGGGACGAAAAACTGTTTTTT. Encoded protein: CASSQTVVAPGDEKLFF.

V usage is TRBV6-5 and J usage is TRBJ2-7; 9 bases align to TRBD2. Trimming cost V 5 bases and J 0 bases; bases outside gene matches: 2. Germline values: CDR1 MNHEY, CDR2 SVGAGI. The CDR3 extends over 14 amino acids. The CDR3 nucleotides are TGTGCCAGCAGTGCTAGCGGGGTCTCCTACGAGCAGTACTTC. Its protein product is CASSASGVSYEQYF.

V and J are TRBV5-8 and TRBJ1-5, with 9 bases identical to TRBD1. The CDR3 runs 17 residues. The germline V gene has CDR1 SGHTS and CDR2 YDEGEE. J lost 4 bases, V lost 0 bases, and 8 bases had no gene match. In DNA, the CDR3 is TGTGCCAGCAGCTTGGGATTGGACAGGGGACGTAATCAGCCCCAGCATTTT. Translating gives CASSLGLDRGRNQPQHF.

The gene calls are TRBV25-1 and TRBJ1-1; D gene ambiguous. Looked up from germline, CDR1 is MGHDK and CDR2 is SYGVNS. This CDR3 comprises 13 residues. Trimming left V 7 bases short and J 3 bases short, with 12 bases between. The CDR3 region has the DNA TGTGCCAGCACCGGCTCCCTAGACACTGAAGCTTTCTTT. Translation gives CASTGSLDTEAFF. The full variable domain, in which reference TRBV25-1 and TRBJ1-1 provide the parts outside the CDR3, is EADIYQTPRYLVIGTGKKITLECSQTMGHDKMYWYQQDPGMELHLIHYSYGVNSTEKGDLSSESTVSRIRTEHFPLTLESARPSHTSQYLCASTGSLDTEAFFGQGTRLTVV.

This clone occurred once. The chain couples TRBV4-1 to TRBJ2-3, with TRBD2 identical over 9 bases. CDR1 and CDR2 (germline): MGHRA, YSYEKL. J gave up 3 bases and V 0 bases, and 4 bases lay outside the gene matches. The CDR3 is 16 amino acids. The CDR3 here is CASSQDASGVTDTQYF. CDR3 bases: TGCGCCAGCAGCCAAGATGCTAGCGGGGTGACAGATACGCAGTATTTT.

A single count supports this clone. J is TRBJ2-7 and V is TRBV6-6, with D perhaps TRBD1 (5 bases). The CDR3 loop spans 15 amino acids. Germline values: CDR1 MNHNY, CDR2 SVGAGI (reference sequence). V lost 2 bases and J lost 3, with 14 bases in between. In DNA, the CDR3 is TGTGCCAGCAGTTACACTCCCCTACAGGACTACGAGCAGTACTTC. Protein: CASSYTPLQDYEQYF.

V gene TRBV4-1 combines with J gene TRBJ1-1, with a weak D call TRBD1 (6 bases). Germline CDR1 reads MGHRA; CDR2 reads YSYEKL. The CDR3 is 15 residues long. The V end lost 1 base, the J end lost 7 bases, and 16 bases lay between the germline ends. The CDR3 coding sequence is TGCGCCAGCAGCCAAGCTTTCGGACAGCTCGTTGAAGCTTTCTTT. Its protein product is CASSQAFGQLVEAFF.

V usage is TRBV19 and J usage is TRBJ1-1, with a weak D call TRBD1 (5 bases). Germline loops: CDR1 LNHDA, CDR2 SQIVND (reference sequence). The CDR3 is 13 residues long. Trimming pared 6 bases from V and 0 bases from J, leaving 8 bases between. CDR3: CASRDSLNTEAFF. DNA of the CDR3: TGTGCCAGTAGAGACAGCTTGAACACTGAAGCTTTCTTT. Variable domain in full (rest from reference TRBV19 and TRBJ1-1): DGGITQSPKYLFRKEGQNVTLSCEQNLNHDAMYWYRQDPGQGLRLIYYSQIVNDFQKGDIAEGYSVSREKKESFPLTVTSAQKNPTAFYLCASRDSLNTEAFFGQGTRLTVV.

CDR3 protein: CASRPCYPGSSLPGNSPLHF. CDR3 bases: TGTGCCAGCAGACCTTGTTACCCCGGGAGCTCACTCCCAGGTAATTCACCCCTCCACTTT. The rearrangement joins TRBV7-8 to TRBJ1-6; D gene unclear. Germline CDR1 and CDR2: SGHVS and FQNEAQ. With 6 bases removed from V and 6 bases from J, the gap between germline ends came to 30 bases. This CDR3 is built from 20 residues.

The CDR3 region has the DNA TGTGCCAGCAGTGAGATGGGGGCAATATATAGCAATCAGCCCCAGCATTTT. Its translation: CASSEMGAIYSNQPQHF. The chain recombines TRBV2 with TRBJ1-5, with TRBD1 as a possible D gene (6 bases). Trimming left V 3 bases short and J 0 bases short, with 15 bases between. The CDR3 has 17 amino acids. CDR1 is SNHLY, CDR2 FYNNEI, per germline.

The rearrangement links TRBV7-9 to TRBJ1-2, with a weak D call TRBD1 (5 bases). Germline-derived CDR1 and CDR2 are SEHNR and FQNEAQ (reference sequence). V was cut by 6 bases and J by 4 bases, with 18 bases left in between. The CDR3 spans 15 residues. CDR3 nucleotides: TGTGCCAGCAGATATGATGTCAGGGACCCCTATGGCTACACCTTC. Its translation: CASRYDVRDPYGYTF.

This clone has only one observation. The chain joins TRBV5-1 to TRBJ1-3, with D possibly matching TRBD1 (6 bases). Germline-derived CDR1 and CDR2 are SGHRS and YFSETQ. V was shortened by 4 bases and J by 3 bases, with 14 bases between the two germline ends. This CDR3 region has 15 residues. Here the CDR3 DNA reads TGCGCCAGCAGCGTTGGGCAGGGGAGTGGAAACACCATATATTTT. Translating it yields CASSVGQGSGNTIYF.

The chain combines TRBV6-5 with TRBJ2-1, with unresolved D. This CDR3 region has 12 residues. Germline values: CDR1 MNHEY, CDR2 SVGAGI. Deletions cut 5 bases from V and 8 bases from J, with 10 bases between. The CDR3, as DNA: TGTGCCAGCAGTCGGGCCGAGGATGAGCAGTTCTTC. This sequence encodes CASSRAEDEQFF.

The chain links TRBV5-1 to TRBJ1-2; 9 bases are a match to TRBD1. The ends lost 0 bases at V and 1 base at J; junction bases unmatched: 7. There are 17 residues in the CDR3. Germline CDR1 SGHRS, CDR2 YFSETQ. CDR3 in DNA: TGCGCCAGCAGCTTGGCCGGGACAGGGCGGAGTAACTATGGCTACACCTTC. Its translation is CASSLAGTGRSNYGYTF.

The chain has TRBV10-1 and TRBJ1-5, with 9 bases aligning to TRBD1. Germline values: CDR1 WNHNN, CDR2 SYGVQD (reference sequence). This CDR3 comprises 15 residues. J lost 0 bases, V lost 6 bases, and 3 bases had no gene match. DNA of the CDR3: TGCGCCAGCAGAAGGGACAGGGATAGCAATCAGCCCCAGCATTTT. Its translation is CASRRDRDSNQPQHF.

The gene calls are TRBV27 and TRBJ2-1; TRBD1 agrees at 9 bases. Germline V CDR1 and CDR2: MNHEY, SMNVEV (reference sequence). The CDR3 is 16 residues long. The V segment lost 6 bases and the J segment 2 bases; nucleotides outside the gene matches: 8. DNA for the CDR3: TGTGCCAGCAGCCGGGACAGGGCGTATACCTACAATGAGCAGTTCTTC. Protein sequence: CASSRDRAYTYNEQFF.